This T cell receptor (beta chain) comes out of a study of control samples from healthy donors and cancer patients. Sequencing was performed with immunoSEQ multiplex PCR; in TCRdb, only in-frame clones are kept and a portion is missing. Here the sample spans 100,000 or so clones, more than 85% being singletons. Germline values: CDR1 SGHVS, CDR2 FNYEAQ. This CDR3 is built from 16 residues. V was clipped by 5 bases and J by 0 bases; unmatched bases: 7. The chain links TRBV7-6 to TRBJ1-3, with 7 bases matching TRBD1. The source is a man younger than 45 in good health. What was sequenced was blood. In DNA form, the CDR3 reads TGTGCCAGCAGCCTCCAAACAGGGGCCTCTGGAAACACCATATATTTT. Encoded protein: CASSLQTGASGNTIYF.